The 8 T cell receptor beta chains presented below share a single source sample, sequenced in a study of blood T cell repertoires in COVID-19. The assay was immunoSEQ multiplex PCR, and TCRdb's table has in-frame clones only and misses some. The sample has fewer than 400,000 clones, around 90% seen once. What was sequenced was peripheral blood. These TCRs come from a human donor in a cohort sampled during active COVID-19.

The genes are TRBV24-1 and TRBJ1-3; 11 nucleotides line up with TRBD1. CDR3 length: 22 amino acids. Trimming took 2 bases from V and 0 from J; bases not matched to a gene: 17. The V gene's germline CDR1 is KGHDR and CDR2 SFDVKD. CDR3 in amino acids: CATSDWTGGDESFSSSGNTIYF. The CDR3 DNA reads as TGTGCCACCAGTGATTGGACAGGGGGCGATGAATCATTCTCTAGCTCTGGAAACACCATATATTTT.

V usage is TRBV5-1 and J usage is TRBJ2-1; TRBD1 aligns across 11 bases. The CDR3 is 15 amino acids. Trimming removed 3 bases from V and 6 bases from J; junction bases left unmatched: 5. Germline loops: CDR1 SGHRS, CDR2 YFSETQ. The CDR3 here is CASSSGTGGANEQFF. The CDR3 nucleotides read TGCGCCAGCAGCTCCGGGACAGGGGGGGCCAATGAGCAGTTCTTC.

The chain couples TRBV23-1 to TRBJ1-5, with D hard to call. TRBV23-1 falls under the ORF class, with uncertain function. The CDR3 totals 9 residues. V lost 10 bases, J lost 9 bases, and 7 bases lay in between. CDR3 coding DNA: TGCGCCACCGTTTTGCCCCAGCATTTT. It translates to CATVLPQHF.

This clone showed up just a few times. The chain is built from TRBV10-3 and TRBJ2-7; 9 bases line up with TRBD2. J lost 3 bases, V lost 4 bases, and 4 bases had no gene match. The CDR3 extends over 14 amino acids. CDR1 ENHRY and CDR2 SYGVKD come from the germline V gene. CDR3 protein: CAISATSGLYEQYF. CDR3 sequence (DNA): TGTGCCATCAGTGCTACTAGCGGGCTCTACGAGCAGTACTTC.

The sample holds a few counts of this clone. The chain is built from TRBV9 and TRBJ2-3; TRBD2 aligns across 7 bases. CDR1 is SGDLS, CDR2 YYNGEE, per germline. V lost 5 bases, J lost 2 bases, and 8 bases stayed unmatched. The CDR3 contains 15 residues. CDR3 sequence reads: CASSAVAGFTDTQYF. CDR3 DNA: TGTGCCAGCAGTGCGGTAGCGGGTTTCACAGATACGCAGTATTTT.

The chain combines TRBV5-8 with TRBJ1-3; D call uncertain. Germline V gives CDR1 SGHTS, CDR2 YDEGEE. V lost 0 bases and J lost 0, with 7 bases in between. The CDR3 contains 15 residues. CDR3 sequence (DNA): TGTGCCAGCAGCTTGGGACTGAGCTCTGGAAACACCATATATTTT. Protein sequence: CASSLGLSSGNTIYF.

The chain recombines TRBV5-1 with TRBJ1-1; D may be TRBD1 (6 bases). Between the trimmed V and J ends, which lost 5 bases and 1 base, there was a span of 15 bases. The CDR3 covers 15 residues. Germline V gene lookup returns CDR1 SGHRS and CDR2 YFSETQ. CDR3 residues: CASRPHLQGNTEAFF. The DNA for the CDR3 is TGCGCCAGCAGACCACACCTACAGGGGAACACTGAAGCTTTCTTT.

This clone turned up a few times. The chain is built from TRBV11-2 and TRBJ2-3; D perhaps matches TRBD2 (6 bases). V dropped 0 bases and J dropped 6 bases, with 13 bases sitting between them. There are 15 residues in the CDR3. Germline V lookup: CDR1 SGHAT, CDR2 FQNNGV. In DNA, the CDR3 is TGTGCCAGCAGCTTAGATAGAGCGGGCGCGGATACGCAGTATTTT. This encodes CASSLDRAGADTQYF.